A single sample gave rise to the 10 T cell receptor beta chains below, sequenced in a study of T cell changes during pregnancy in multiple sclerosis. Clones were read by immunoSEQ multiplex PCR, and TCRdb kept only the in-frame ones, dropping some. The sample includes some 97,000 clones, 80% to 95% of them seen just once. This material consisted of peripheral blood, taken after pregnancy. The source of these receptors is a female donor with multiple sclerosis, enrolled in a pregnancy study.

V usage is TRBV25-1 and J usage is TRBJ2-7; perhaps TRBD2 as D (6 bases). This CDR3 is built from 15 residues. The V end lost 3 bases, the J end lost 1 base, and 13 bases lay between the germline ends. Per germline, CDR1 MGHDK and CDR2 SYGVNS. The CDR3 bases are TGTGCCAGCAGTGACCCTAGCGCTGGATCCTACGAGCAGTACTTC. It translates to CASSDPSAGSYEQYF.

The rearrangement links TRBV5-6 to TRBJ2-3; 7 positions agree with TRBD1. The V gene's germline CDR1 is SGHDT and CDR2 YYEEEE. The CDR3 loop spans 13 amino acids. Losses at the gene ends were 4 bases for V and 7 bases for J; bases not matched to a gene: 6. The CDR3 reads CASSKTGPHTQYF. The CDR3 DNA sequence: TGTGCCAGCAGCAAGACAGGGCCTCATACGCAGTATTTT.

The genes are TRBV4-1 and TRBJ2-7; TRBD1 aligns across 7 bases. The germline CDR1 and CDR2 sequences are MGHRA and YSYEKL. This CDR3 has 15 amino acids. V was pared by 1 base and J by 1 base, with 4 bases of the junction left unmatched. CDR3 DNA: TGCGCCAGCAGCCAAGGCCGGGACAGATCCTACGAGCAGTACTTC. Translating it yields CASSQGRDRSYEQYF.

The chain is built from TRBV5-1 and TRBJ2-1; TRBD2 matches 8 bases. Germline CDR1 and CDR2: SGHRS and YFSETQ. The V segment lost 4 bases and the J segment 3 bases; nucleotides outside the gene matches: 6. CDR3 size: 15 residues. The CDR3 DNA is TGCGCCAGCAGCGGCACTAGCGGATACTACAATGAGCAGTTCTTC. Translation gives CASSGTSGYYNEQFF. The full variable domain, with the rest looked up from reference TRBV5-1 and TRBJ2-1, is KAGVTQTPRYLIKTRGQQVTLSCSPISGHRSVSWYQQTPGQGLQFLFEYFSETQRNKGNFPGRFSGRQFSNSRSEMNVSTLELGDSALYLCASSGTSGYYNEQFFGPGTRLTVL.

CDR3 protein: CASTPGPAQSPLHF. The CDR3 bases are TGTGCCAGTACCCCGGGTCCGGCGCAATCACCCCTCCACTTT. The chain carries TRBV19 and TRBJ1-6, with D hard to call. CDR1 is LNHDA and CDR2 is SQIVND in the germline V gene (reference sequence). This CDR3 has 14 amino acids. V was clipped by 7 bases and J by 10 bases, with 17 bases between them. The complete variable domain, with remaining parts taken from reference TRBV19 and TRBJ1-6, reads DGGITQSPKYLFRKEGQNVTLSCEQNLNHDAMYWYRQDPGQGLRLIYYSQIVNDFQKGDIAEGYSVSREKKESFPLTVTSAQKNPTAFYLCASTPGPAQSPLHFGNGTRLTVT.

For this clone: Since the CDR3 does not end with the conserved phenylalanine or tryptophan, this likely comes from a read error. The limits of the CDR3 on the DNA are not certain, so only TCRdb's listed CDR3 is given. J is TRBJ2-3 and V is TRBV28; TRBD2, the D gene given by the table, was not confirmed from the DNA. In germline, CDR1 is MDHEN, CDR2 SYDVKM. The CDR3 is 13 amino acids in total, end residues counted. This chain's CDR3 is CASSSPGLAAPFS.

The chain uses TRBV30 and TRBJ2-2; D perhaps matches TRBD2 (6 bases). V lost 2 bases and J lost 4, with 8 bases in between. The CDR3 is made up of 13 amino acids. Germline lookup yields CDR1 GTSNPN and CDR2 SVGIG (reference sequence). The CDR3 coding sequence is TGTGCCTGGAGTCCCGGGGGCACCGGGGAGCTGTTTTTT. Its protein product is CAWSPGGTGELFF.

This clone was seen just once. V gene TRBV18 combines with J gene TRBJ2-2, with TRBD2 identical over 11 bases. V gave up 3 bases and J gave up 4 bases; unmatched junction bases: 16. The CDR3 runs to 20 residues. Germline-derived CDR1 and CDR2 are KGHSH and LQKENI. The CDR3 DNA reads TGTGCCAGCTCACCGACCCGCTCTATACTAGCGGGAGCGCTCACCGGGGAGCTGTTTTTT. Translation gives CASSPTRSILAGALTGELFF.

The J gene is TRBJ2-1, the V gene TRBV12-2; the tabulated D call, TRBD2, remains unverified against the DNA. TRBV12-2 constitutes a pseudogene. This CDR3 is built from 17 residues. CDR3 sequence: CASRLARSAAGNNEQFF. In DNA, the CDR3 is TGTGCAAGTCGCTTAGCGAGATCAGCGGCAGGTAACAATGAGCAGTTCTTC.

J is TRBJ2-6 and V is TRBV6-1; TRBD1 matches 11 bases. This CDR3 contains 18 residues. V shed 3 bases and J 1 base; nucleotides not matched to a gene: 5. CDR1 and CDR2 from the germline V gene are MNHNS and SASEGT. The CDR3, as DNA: TGTGCCAGCAGTGATCCTGGGGACAGGGGGTCTGGGGCCAACGTCCTGACTTTC. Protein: CASSDPGDRGSGANVLTF.